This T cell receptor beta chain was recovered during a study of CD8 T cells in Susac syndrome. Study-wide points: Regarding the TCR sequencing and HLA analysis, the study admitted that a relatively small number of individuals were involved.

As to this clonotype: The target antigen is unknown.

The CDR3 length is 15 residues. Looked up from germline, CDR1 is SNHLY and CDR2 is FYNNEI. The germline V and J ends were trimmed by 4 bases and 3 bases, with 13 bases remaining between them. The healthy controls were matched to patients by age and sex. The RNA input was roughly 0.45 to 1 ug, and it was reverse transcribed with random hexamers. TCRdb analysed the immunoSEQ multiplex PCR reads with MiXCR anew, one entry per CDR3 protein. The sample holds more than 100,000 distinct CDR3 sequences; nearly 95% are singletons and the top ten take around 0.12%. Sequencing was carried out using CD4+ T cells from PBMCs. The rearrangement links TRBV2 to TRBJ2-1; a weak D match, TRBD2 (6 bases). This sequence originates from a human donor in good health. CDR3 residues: CASSGGRPYYNEQFF. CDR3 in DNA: TGTGCCAGCAGTGGAGGGAGGCCCTACTACAATGAGCAGTTCTTC.